This T cell receptor (beta chain) was recovered during a study of control samples from healthy donors and cancer patients. The method was immunoSEQ multiplex PCR; TCRdb's version includes in-frame clones alone and lacks a portion of them. Of some 74,000 clones listed, more than 80% are singletons. V gave up 5 bases and J gave up 0 bases; unmatched junction bases: 4. The CDR3 is 15 amino acids. CDR1 and CDR2 (germline): MNHEY, SMNVEV (reference sequence). The TCR was taken from a man aged 55 to 70 in good health. Sample: blood. The genes are TRBV27 and TRBJ2-1; 7 bases match TRBD1. The CDR3 DNA follows: TGTGCCAGCAGTCAAGACAGGGTCTCCTACAATGAGCAGTTCTTC. It translates to CASSQDRVSYNEQFF.